The 15 T cell receptor beta chains listed next were all sequenced from one sample in a study of OX40 agonist ivuxolimab in advanced cancers. Clones were read by immunoSEQ multiplex PCR, and TCRdb kept only the in-frame ones, dropping some. The sample has roughly 80,000 clones; around 85% are singletons. The sample here was CD4+ or CD8+ T cells sorted from blood, taken in a trial of the OX40 agonist ivuxolimab. These receptors were obtained from an adult with an advanced solid tumor such as melanoma, head and neck, liver or kidney cancer.

The rearrangement uses TRBV25-1 and TRBJ1-2, with a possible D match to TRBD1 (6 bases). The V gene lost 4 bases and the J gene lost 2 bases, with 11 bases spanning the gap. Per germline, CDR1 MGHDK and CDR2 SYGVNS. The CDR3 spans 14 residues. The CDR3 reads CASSAPGANYGYTF. The CDR3 region has the DNA TGTGCCAGCAGTGCCCCAGGGGCGAACTATGGCTACACCTTC.

This clone was recorded a few times. The chain links TRBV7-8 to TRBJ2-4; 9 bases line up with TRBD1. Germline lookup yields CDR1 SGHVS and CDR2 FQNEAQ. Losses at the gene ends were 0 bases for V and 3 bases for J; bases not matched to a gene: 15. The CDR3 contains 20 residues. CDR3 sequence (DNA): TGTGCCAGCAGCTTAGCGCGGTTTCGGGACAGGGACTTAAACAAAAACATTCAGTACTTC. Translating gives CASSLARFRDRDLNKNIQYF. Full variable domain (remainder filled in from reference TRBV7-8 and TRBJ2-4): GAGVSQSPRYKVAKRGQDVALRCDPISGHVSLFWYQQALGQGPEFLTYFQNEAQLDKSGLPSDRFFAERPEGSVSTLKIQRTQQEDSAVYLCASSLARFRDRDLNKNIQYFGAGTRLSVL.

The sample holds one count of this clone. This sequence joins TRBV6-6 and TRBJ2-2; D is uncertain. V lost 0 bases and J lost 6, with 2 bases in between. The CDR3 extends over 12 amino acids. Germline V lookup: CDR1 MNHNY, CDR2 SVGAGI (reference sequence). CDR3 DNA sequence: TGTGCCAGCAGTTACTCGCCCGGGGAGCTGTTTTTT. This gives the protein CASSYSPGELFF.

The chain employs TRBV6-5 and TRBJ2-7; weak D call: TRBD2 (5 bases). The CDR3 consists of 14 residues. Germline V gene lookup returns CDR1 MNHEY and CDR2 SVGAGI. Trimming removed 4 bases at V and 4 bases at J, with 14 bases between. The chain's CDR3 is CASSSPKAGYEQYF. Here the CDR3 DNA reads TGTGCCAGCAGTTCCCCCAAGGCGGGTTACGAGCAGTACTTC.

The genes are TRBV27 and TRBJ1-4; 8 bases map to TRBD1. With V trimmed by 5 bases and J by 6 bases, 8 bases remained unmatched. Germline V gene sequence: CDR1 MNHEY, CDR2 SMNVEV (reference sequence). The CDR3 extends over 15 amino acids. CDR3 protein: CASSRLQGEDEKLFF. In DNA form, the CDR3 reads TGTGCCAGCAGTCGCCTACAGGGGGAGGATGAAAAACTGTTTTTT.

V usage is TRBV6-1 and J usage is TRBJ1-3; D unclear. Germline V lookup: CDR1 MNHNS, CDR2 SASEGT. The V end was cut by 2 bases, the J end by 4 bases, with 9 bases between. The CDR3 is made up of 14 amino acids. The CDR3 DNA sequence: TGTGCCAGCAGTGAACCCGTGGCAGGAAACACCATATATTTT. Translating it yields CASSEPVAGNTIYF.

The rearrangement uses TRBV2 and TRBJ1-5; D not certain. Trimming took 9 bases from V and 0 from J, leaving 12 bases between them. Germline V gene sequence: CDR1 SNHLY, CDR2 FYNNEI. The CDR3 totals 14 residues. CDR3 amino acids: CASSALSSNQPQHF. CDR3 nucleotide sequence: TGTGCCAGTTCCGCCCTGTCTAGCAATCAGCCCCAGCATTTT.

The V call is TRBV7-8, the J call TRBJ1-1; D gene uncertain. This CDR3 region has 14 residues. Germline values: CDR1 SGHVS, CDR2 FQNEAQ. Trimming took 3 bases from V and 1 from J, leaving 9 bases between them. This CDR3 reads CASSFTPENTEAFF. CDR3 sequence (DNA): TGTGCCAGCAGCTTTACCCCGGAGAACACTGAAGCTTTCTTT.

V usage is TRBV14 and J usage is TRBJ2-7, with TRBD1 identical over 11 bases. Germline V CDR1 and CDR2: SGHDN, FVKESK. J lost 4 bases, V lost 1 base, and 3 bases had no gene match. The CDR3 runs to 15 residues. CDR3 sequence: CASSQVRDRGYEQYF. For the CDR3, the DNA is TGTGCCAGCAGCCAAGTAAGGGACAGGGGGTACGAGCAGTACTTC.

This chain links TRBV10-1 with TRBJ2-1; 11 positions agree with TRBD2. Looked up from germline, CDR1 is WNHNN and CDR2 is SYGVQD (reference sequence). Germline trimming cut 2 bases from V and 4 bases from J; bases unmatched to any gene: 1. CDR3 size: 15 residues. The CDR3 nucleotides are TGCGCCAGCAGTGAGGGACTAGCGGGTTACAATGAGCAGTTCTTC. It translates to CASSEGLAGYNEQFF.

As for this clone: Other DNA sequences in this sample translate to the same CDR3. The rearrangement joins TRBV27 to TRBJ2-3; D possibly matches TRBD1 or TRBD2 (5 bases each). Per germline, CDR1 MNHEY and CDR2 SMNVEV (reference sequence). The CDR3 is made up of 15 amino acids. V was trimmed by 3 bases and J by 1 base, leaving 11 bases between them. For the CDR3, the DNA is TGTGCCAGCAGTTTGTCCGGGGCGGGCACAGATACGCAGTATTTT. Protein sequence: CASSLSGAGTDTQYF.

This sequence joins TRBV23-1 and TRBJ2-7; D not resolved. Being an ORF, TRBV23-1 has a function that is uncertain. Trimming pared 2 bases from V and 6 bases from J, leaving 17 bases between. The CDR3 runs 15 residues. The CDR3 here is CASSQAGSTSAEQYF. The CDR3 DNA reads TGCGCCAGCAGTCAAGCCGGATCTACCTCGGCCGAGCAGTACTTC.

The rearrangement joins TRBV6-1 to TRBJ2-2; TRBD1 is a possible D gene (6 bases). V was clipped by 4 bases and J by 4 bases, with 10 bases between them. The CDR3 extends over 14 amino acids. Germline V gives CDR1 MNHNS, CDR2 SASEGT. CDR3 sequence (DNA): TGTGCCAGCAGTGGCGGACAGTCCACCGGGGAGCTGTTTTTT. It yields the protein CASSGGQSTGELFF.

The chain couples TRBV19 to TRBJ2-5; TRBD1 matches at 7 bases. This CDR3 spans 14 amino acids. Trimming at V came to 3 bases and at J to 8 bases, leaving 9 bases not matched to a gene. CDR1 is LNHDA and CDR2 is SQIVND in the germline V gene (reference sequence). The CDR3 sequence is CASSMGQQEITQYF. The CDR3 nucleotides are TGTGCCAGTAGTATGGGACAGCAAGAGATAACCCAGTACTTC.

The chain links TRBV28 to TRBJ1-2; D is uncertain. The CDR3 length is 14 residues. Germline lookup yields CDR1 MDHEN and CDR2 SYDVKM. Trimming took off 2 bases at V and 6 bases at J, with 13 bases between the two ends. Written as DNA, the CDR3 is TGTGCCAGCAGTTTACAGAGTCCTTCGAATGGCTACACCTTC. Protein sequence: CASSLQSPSNGYTF.